One sample yielded the 20 T cell receptor beta chains listed below, sequenced in a study of T-cell reconstitution after alpha-beta-depleted transplantation in children. This sample's TCRbeta library carried unique molecular identifier barcodes. In TCRdb, the PCR reads were re-called with MiXCR into one record per CDR3 protein. The sample lists 90,000 to 120,000 distinct CDR3 sequences; approximately 6.6% were seen once. The starting material was PBMCs, mostly from graft donor cells, obtained 360 days after TCRalphabeta/CD19-depleted stem cell transplant. The receptor source for this set is a male patient under 10 years old who had a stem cell transplant for acute lymphoblastic leukemia, so the T cells may come from the graft donor.

This clonotype was picked up a small number of times. The junction departs from germline at one end; a sequencing error may be responsible. CDR3 amino acids: CASSPPAGRSTGELFF. Written as DNA, the CDR3 is TGTGCTAGCAGCCCCCCGGCAGGGAGGAGCACCGGGGAGCTGTTTTTT. This chain links TRBV7-7 with TRBJ2-2; D is perhaps TRBD2 (6 bases). The CDR3 runs 16 residues. The V gene's germline CDR1 is SSHAT and CDR2 FNYEAQ (reference sequence).

This sequence joins TRBV7-9 and TRBJ2-7, with unresolved D. Germline CDR1 SEHNR, CDR2 FQNEAQ (reference sequence). Trimming left V 5 bases short and J 3 bases short, with 8 bases between. CDR3 length: 12 residues. The CDR3, as DNA: TGTGCCAGCAGCGGAGTAAACTACGAGCAGTACTTC. Amino acids: CASSGVNYEQYF. The whole variable domain, filled in from reference TRBV7-9 and TRBJ2-7, reads DTGVSQNPRHKITKRGQNVTFRCDPISEHNRLYWYRQTLGQGPEFLTYFQNEAQLEKSRLLSDRFSAERPKGSFSTLEIQRTEQGDSAMYLCASSGVNYEQYFGPGTRLTVT.

This clonotype was detected ten times or more. The J gene is TRBJ2-3, the V gene TRBV5-5; no reliable D call. V was trimmed by 3 bases and J by 0 bases, leaving 14 bases between them. Germline V lookup: CDR1 SGHKS, CDR2 YYEKEE (reference sequence). This CDR3 region has 16 residues. CDR3 nucleotide sequence: TGTGCCAGCAGCTCTACAGCCCTTTCTAGCACAGATACGCAGTATTTT. Translation: CASSSTALSSTDTQYF.

This chain joins TRBV4-3 and TRBJ2-1, with D possibly TRBD1 on 6 matching bases. Trimming shortened V by 0 bases and J by 3 bases, and 15 bases separated the two germline ends. Germline CDR1 reads LGHNA; CDR2 reads YSLEER. The CDR3 runs 17 residues. CDR3 DNA: TGCGCCAGCAGCCAAGATTTAATCCAGGGGTACTACAATGAGCAGTTCTTC. As protein: CASSQDLIQGYYNEQFF.

This clonotype was found many times. V and J are TRBV7-9 and TRBJ1-1; D unresolved. This CDR3 is built from 14 residues. Germline V lookup: CDR1 SEHNR, CDR2 FQNEAQ (reference sequence). V was cut by 3 bases and J by 10 bases, with 18 bases left in between. The CDR3 nucleotides read TGTGCCAGCAGCTTTCCCGGACGGGAGATGGGAGCTTTCTTT. Amino acids: CASSFPGREMGAFF.

This clonotype was seen many times. This chain connects TRBV20-1 to TRBJ2-7; D not certain. The CDR3 is made up of 12 amino acids. Germline CDR1 DFQATT, CDR2 SNEGSKA (reference sequence). V gave up 5 bases and J gave up 0 bases, with 8 bases separating them. The CDR3 nucleotides are TGCAGTGCTTTTCCTAGCTCCTACGAGCAGTACTTC. Protein sequence: CSAFPSSYEQYF.

This clonotype showed up many times. The V gene is TRBV9, the J gene TRBJ2-1; D remains unclear. The V gene's germline CDR1 is SGDLS and CDR2 YYNGEE. Trimming pared 3 bases from V and 4 bases from J, leaving 11 bases between. CDR3 length: 14 residues. The CDR3 protein is CASSGGPIYNEQFF. The CDR3 DNA reads TGTGCCAGCAGCGGGGGTCCCATATACAATGAGCAGTTCTTC. The full variable domain, in which reference TRBV9 and TRBJ2-1 provide the parts outside the CDR3, is DSGVTQTPKHLITATGQRVTLRCSPRSGDLSVYWYQQSLDQGLQFLIQYYNGEERAKGNILERFSAQQFPDLHSELNLSSLELGDSALYFCASSGGPIYNEQFFGPGTRLTVL.

This clonotype has a handful of counts. V is TRBV7-2 and J is TRBJ2-7; D is possibly TRBD1 or TRBD2 (5 bases each). The germline V gene has CDR1 SGHTA and CDR2 FQGNSA. The CDR3 covers 14 residues. V shed 3 bases and J shed 2 bases, with 11 bases lying between them. CDR3 DNA: TGTGCCAGCAGCTTTGACCGGGGCACCTACGAGCAGTACTTC. It is translated as CASSFDRGTYEQYF.

This clonotype occurred many times. The J gene is TRBJ2-1, the V gene TRBV6-2 or TRBV6-3; D may be TRBD1 (5 bases). This CDR3 contains 12 residues. Germline lookup yields CDR1 MNHEY and CDR2 SVGEGT. With 6 bases removed from V and 8 bases from J, the gap between germline ends came to 11 bases. CDR3 amino acids: CASRGARYEQFF. In nucleotides, the CDR3 is TGTGCCAGCAGAGGGGCGCGCTATGAGCAGTTCTTC.

In its sample, this clonotype was seen many times. This chain connects TRBV4-3 to TRBJ2-3, with D uncertain. The V and J ends lost 0 bases and 3 bases respectively, with 7 bases between them. The germline gives CDR1 LGHNA, CDR2 YSLEER. CDR3 length: 14 amino acids. As DNA, the CDR3 is TGCGCCAGCAGCCAAGATGCCCTGACAGATACGCAGTATTTT. It is translated as CASSQDALTDTQYF.

In its sample, this clonotype was seen many times. This chain connects TRBV27 to TRBJ2-7, with D uncertain. Trimming stripped 2 bases from V and 0 bases from J, with 14 bases between. This CDR3 is built from 16 residues. The germline V gene encodes CDR1 MNHEY and CDR2 SMNVEV (reference sequence). The DNA of the CDR3 is TGTGCCAGCAGTTTACAAATCCCGAGCCGCTCCTACGAGCAGTACTTC. Translation gives CASSLQIPSRSYEQYF.

This clonotype has just a few counts. The chain joins TRBV4-1 to TRBJ2-1; TRBD2 aligns across 7 bases. The CDR3 covers 14 residues. From germline, CDR1 is MGHRA and CDR2 YSYEKL. After removal of 2 bases from V and 4 bases from J, the junction contained 2 bases not matched to a gene. The DNA of the CDR3 is TGCGCCAGCAGCCAACGGACTAGTTACAATGAGCAGTTCTTC. Encoded protein: CASSQRTSYNEQFF.

This clonotype was detected ten times or more. The chain joins TRBV19 to TRBJ2-1, with unresolved D. The germline CDR1 and CDR2 sequences are LNHDA and SQIVND (reference sequence). V lost 3 bases and J lost 10, with 10 bases in between. This CDR3 has 12 residues. This chain's CDR3 is CASSILAEEQFF. The CDR3 DNA follows: TGTGCCAGTAGTATCTTAGCAGAAGAGCAGTTCTTC. Looking up the rest from reference TRBV19 and TRBJ2-1 gives the full variable domain: DGGITQSPKYLFRKEGQNVTLSCEQNLNHDAMYWYRQDPGQGLRLIYYSQIVNDFQKGDIAEGYSVSREKKESFPLTVTSAQKNPTAFYLCASSILAEEQFFGPGTRLTVL.

The chain has TRBV18 and TRBJ2-7; D may match TRBD1 or TRBD2 (5 bases each). The CDR3 runs to 15 residues. The V and J ends lost 4 bases and 6 bases respectively, with 19 bases between them. CDR1 and CDR2 (germline): KGHSH, LQKENI. The CDR3 DNA is TGTGCCAGCTCACTCACGGGTAGCGTGGGGCGCGAGCAGTACTTC. Its protein is CASSLTGSVGREQYF.

This clonotype was recorded at least ten times. The CDR3 region is CASKTRPGYPSRLDEQYF. The CDR3 DNA is TGTGCCAGCAAGACAAGGCCTGGGTACCCATCCCGCCTGGACGAGCAGTACTTC. V and J are TRBV2 and TRBJ2-7; D is uncertain. There are 18 residues in the CDR3. V lost 7 bases and J 5 bases, leaving 30 bases between the germline ends. Germline CDR1 and CDR2: SNHLY and FYNNEI.

The chain links TRBV5-4 to TRBJ2-1, with 7 bases lining up with TRBD2. V shed 5 bases, J shed 3 bases, and the junction held 2 bases outside the gene matches. Per germline, CDR1 SGHNT and CDR2 YYREEE (reference sequence). This CDR3 region has 13 residues. CDR3 DNA sequence: TGTGCCAGCAGATGGGACTACTACAATGAGCAGTTCTTC. It specifies CASRWDYYNEQFF.

This clonotype was observed a few times. This rearrangement joins TRBV9 to TRBJ2-4; 9 positions match TRBD2. The V gene end was trimmed by 4 bases and the J gene end by 1 base; junction bases not matched to a gene: 6. The CDR3 is 16 residues long. Germline CDR1 is SGDLS and CDR2 is YYNGEE. CDR3 region: CASSPLAGAAKNIQYF. CDR3 DNA sequence: TGTGCCAGCAGCCCCTTAGCGGGAGCGGCCAAAAACATTCAGTACTTC.

A few counts support this clonotype. The chain is built from TRBV4-3 and TRBJ2-3; TRBD2 matches 8 bases. Germline values: CDR1 LGHNA, CDR2 YSLEER. Germline trimming cut 0 bases from V and 1 base from J; bases unmatched to any gene: 6. The CDR3 totals 17 residues. The CDR3 here is CASSQDPLAGGTDTQYF. CDR3 DNA: TGCGCCAGCAGCCAAGATCCCCTAGCGGGTGGCACAGATACGCAGTATTTT.

This chain links TRBV24-1 with TRBJ2-1, with a possible D match to TRBD2 (5 bases). This CDR3 has 11 amino acids. Trimming cost V 7 bases and J 8 bases, with 8 bases left between them. Looked up from germline, CDR1 is KGHDR and CDR2 is SFDVKD. CDR3 amino acids: CATRGLDEQFF. CDR3 DNA: TGTGCCACCAGAGGACTCGATGAGCAGTTCTTC.

This clonotype has at least ten counts. This chain links TRBV4-3 with TRBJ2-1, with TRBD1 identical over 11 bases. This CDR3 has 16 amino acids. With V trimmed by 0 bases and J by 8 bases, 6 bases remained unmatched. Germline V lookup: CDR1 LGHNA, CDR2 YSLEER. The CDR3 loop is CASSQDGQGAGYEQFF. CDR3 DNA sequence: TGCGCCAGCAGCCAAGATGGACAGGGGGCTGGATATGAGCAGTTCTTC.